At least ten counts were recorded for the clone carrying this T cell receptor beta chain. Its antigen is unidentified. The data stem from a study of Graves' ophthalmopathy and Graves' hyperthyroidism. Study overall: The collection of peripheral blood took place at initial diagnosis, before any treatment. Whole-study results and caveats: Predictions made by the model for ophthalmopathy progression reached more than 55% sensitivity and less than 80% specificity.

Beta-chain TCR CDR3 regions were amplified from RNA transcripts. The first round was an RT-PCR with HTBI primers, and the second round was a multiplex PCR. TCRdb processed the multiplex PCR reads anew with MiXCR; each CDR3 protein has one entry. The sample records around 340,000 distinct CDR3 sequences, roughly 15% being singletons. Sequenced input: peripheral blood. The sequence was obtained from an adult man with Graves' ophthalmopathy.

CDR3 nucleotide sequence: TGCAGTGCTAGGGTTCGGCCTGACGAGCAGTACTTC. Its translation is CSARVRPDEQYF. V and J are TRBV20-1 and TRBJ2-7; no clear D gene. Trimming stripped 3 bases from V and 5 bases from J, with 11 bases between. The germline CDR1 and CDR2 sequences are DFQATT and SNEGSKA (reference sequence). The CDR3 is 12 amino acids.